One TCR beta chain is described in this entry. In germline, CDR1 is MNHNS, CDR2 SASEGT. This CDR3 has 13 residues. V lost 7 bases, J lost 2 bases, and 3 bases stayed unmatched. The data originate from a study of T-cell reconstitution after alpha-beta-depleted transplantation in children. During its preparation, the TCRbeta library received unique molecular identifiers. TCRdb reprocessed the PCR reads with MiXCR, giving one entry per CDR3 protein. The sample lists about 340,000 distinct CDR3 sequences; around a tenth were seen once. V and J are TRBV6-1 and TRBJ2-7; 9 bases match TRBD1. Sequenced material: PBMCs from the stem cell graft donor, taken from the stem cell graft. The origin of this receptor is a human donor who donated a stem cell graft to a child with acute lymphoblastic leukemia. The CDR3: CASTTGGAYEQYF. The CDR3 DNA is TGTGCCAGCACGACAGGGGGGGCCTACGAGCAGTACTTC.